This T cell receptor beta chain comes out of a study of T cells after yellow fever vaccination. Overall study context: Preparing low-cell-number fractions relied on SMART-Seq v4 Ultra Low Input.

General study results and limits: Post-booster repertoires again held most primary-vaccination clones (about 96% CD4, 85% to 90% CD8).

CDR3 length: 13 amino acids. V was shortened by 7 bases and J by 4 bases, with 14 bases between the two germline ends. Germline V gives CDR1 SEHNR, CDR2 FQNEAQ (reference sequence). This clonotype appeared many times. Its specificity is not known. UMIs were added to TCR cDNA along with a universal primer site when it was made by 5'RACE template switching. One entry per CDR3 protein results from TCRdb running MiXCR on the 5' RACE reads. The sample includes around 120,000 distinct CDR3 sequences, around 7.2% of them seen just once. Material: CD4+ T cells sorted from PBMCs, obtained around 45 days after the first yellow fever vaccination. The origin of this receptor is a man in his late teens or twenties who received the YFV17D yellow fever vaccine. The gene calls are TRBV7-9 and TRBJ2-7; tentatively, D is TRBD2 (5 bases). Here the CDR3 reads CASILAGGYEQYF. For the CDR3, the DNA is TGTGCCAGCATCCTCGCGGGTGGATACGAGCAGTACTTC.